The 4 T cell receptor beta chains given below trace back to one sample, sequenced in a study of PD-L1 blockade in urothelial cancer. The repertoire was sequenced with immunoSEQ multiplex PCR; TCRdb's copy has only in-frame clones and lacks some. Among approximately 110,000 clones listed, approximately 85% were seen once. This specimen was PBMCs, taken around atezolizumab (anti-PD-L1) treatment. Source of these receptors: a man over 45 with urothelial cancer.

The chain uses TRBV7-9 and TRBJ2-4; tentative D call: TRBD1 (6 bases). Germline V lookup: CDR1 SEHNR, CDR2 FQNEAQ (reference sequence). The CDR3 covers 15 residues. Trimming shortened V by 5 bases and J by 0 bases, and 11 bases separated the two germline ends. CDR3 loop: CASSTWDKAKNIQYF. The CDR3 region has the DNA TGTGCCAGCAGCACGTGGGACAAAGCCAAAAACATTCAGTACTTC.

The V and J genes are TRBV2 and TRBJ1-1, with TRBD1 matching over 7 bases. This CDR3 region has 12 residues. The germline CDR1 and CDR2 sequences are SNHLY and FYNNEI. Trimming at V came to 11 bases and at J to 6 bases, leaving 9 bases not matched to a gene. The CDR3 DNA reads TGTGCCGGAAACAGGGGATCGCCTGAAGCTTTCTTT. Its protein is CAGNRGSPEAFF.

This chain links TRBV27 with TRBJ2-5; D is unclear. Germline V gene sequence: CDR1 MNHEY, CDR2 SMNVEV (reference sequence). The germline V and J ends were trimmed by 4 bases and 2 bases, with 8 bases remaining between them. The CDR3 is made up of 13 amino acids. CDR3: CASSSGLQETQYF. As DNA, the CDR3 is TGTGCCAGCAGTTCAGGCTTACAAGAGACCCAGTACTTC.

The rearrangement joins TRBV5-1 to TRBJ2-7, with 7 bases aligning to TRBD2. Germline CDR1 is SGHRS and CDR2 is YFSETQ. V shed 0 bases and J 2 bases; nucleotides not matched to a gene: 11. The CDR3 totals 17 residues. The CDR3 region has the DNA TGCGCCAGCAGCTTGGATAGTTGGCGGGAGATCACCTACGAGCAGTACTTC. Amino acid sequence: CASSLDSWREITYEQYF.